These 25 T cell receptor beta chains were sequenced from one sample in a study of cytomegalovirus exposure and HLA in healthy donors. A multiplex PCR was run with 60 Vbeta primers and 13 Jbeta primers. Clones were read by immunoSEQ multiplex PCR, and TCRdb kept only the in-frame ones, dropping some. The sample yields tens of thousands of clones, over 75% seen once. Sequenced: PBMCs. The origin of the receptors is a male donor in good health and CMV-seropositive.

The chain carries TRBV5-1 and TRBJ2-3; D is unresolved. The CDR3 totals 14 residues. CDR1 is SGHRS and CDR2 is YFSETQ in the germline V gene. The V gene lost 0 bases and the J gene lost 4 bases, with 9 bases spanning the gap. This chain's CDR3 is CASSLGRSADTQYF. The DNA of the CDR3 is TGCGCCAGCAGCTTGGGGCGGTCGGCAGATACGCAGTATTTT.

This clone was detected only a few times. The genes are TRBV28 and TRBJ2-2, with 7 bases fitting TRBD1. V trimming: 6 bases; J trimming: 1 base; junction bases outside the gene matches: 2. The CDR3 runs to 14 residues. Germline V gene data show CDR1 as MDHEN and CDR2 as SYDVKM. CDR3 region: CASRHRGNTGELFF. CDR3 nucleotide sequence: TGTGCCAGCAGACACAGGGGGAACACCGGGGAGCTGTTTTTT. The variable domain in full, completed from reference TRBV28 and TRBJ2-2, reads DVKVTQSSRYLVKRTGEKVFLECVQDMDHENMFWYRQDPGLGLRLIYFSYDVKMKEKGDIPEGYSVSREKKERFSLILESASTNQTSMYLCASRHRGNTGELFFGEGSRLTVL.

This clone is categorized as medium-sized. The CDR3 bases are TGTGCCAGCAGCGCCTCAGCGGGACTAGCGGGAGGCCCAAGCTCCTACGAGCAGTACTTC. Its protein product is CASSASAGLAGGPSSYEQYF. The gene calls are TRBV13 and TRBJ2-7; the match to TRBD2 covers 15 bases. The CDR3 contains 20 residues. V shed 5 bases, J shed 0 bases, and the junction held 14 bases outside the gene matches. Germline-derived CDR1 and CDR2 are PRHDT and FYEKMQ (reference sequence).

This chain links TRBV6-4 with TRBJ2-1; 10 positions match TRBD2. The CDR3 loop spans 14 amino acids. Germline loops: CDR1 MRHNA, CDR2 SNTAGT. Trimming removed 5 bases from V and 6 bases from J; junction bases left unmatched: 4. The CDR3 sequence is CASSSSGGGNEQFF. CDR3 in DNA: TGTGCCAGCAGTTCGAGCGGGGGGGGCAATGAGCAGTTCTTC.

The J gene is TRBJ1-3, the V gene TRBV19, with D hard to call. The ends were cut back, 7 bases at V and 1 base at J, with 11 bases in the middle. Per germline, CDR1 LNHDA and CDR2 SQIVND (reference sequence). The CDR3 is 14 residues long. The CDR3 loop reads CASNRHLSGNTIYF. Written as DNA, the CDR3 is TGTGCCAGTAACCGACATCTTTCTGGAAACACCATATATTTT.

The CDR3 DNA reads as TGTGCCAGCAGCCCGGTGGGTTGGCCCGGGGGCAATGAGCAGTTCTTC. This codes for CASSPVGWPGGNEQFF. V is TRBV5-4 and J is TRBJ2-1; a possible D gene is TRBD2 (6 bases). The CDR3 spans 16 residues. Germline-derived CDR1 and CDR2 are SGHNT and YYREEE (reference sequence). V was trimmed by 4 bases and J by 6 bases, leaving 20 bases between them.

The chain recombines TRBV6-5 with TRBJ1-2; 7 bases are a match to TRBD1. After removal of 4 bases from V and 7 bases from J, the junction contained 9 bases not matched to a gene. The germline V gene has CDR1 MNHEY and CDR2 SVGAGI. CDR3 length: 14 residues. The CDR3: CASSSSDRWAGYTF. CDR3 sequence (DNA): TGTGCCAGCAGTTCCTCGGACAGGTGGGCTGGCTACACCTTC.

The CDR3 spells CASCRDRYTGELFF. In nucleotides, the CDR3 is TGTGCCAGCTGCCGGGACAGGTACACCGGGGAGCTGTTTTTT. The chain joins TRBV6-5 to TRBJ2-2; 8 nucleotides agree with TRBD1. The CDR3 is 14 residues long. The V gene's germline CDR1 is MNHEY and CDR2 SVGAGI. The V segment lost 8 bases and the J segment 3 bases; nucleotides outside the gene matches: 5.

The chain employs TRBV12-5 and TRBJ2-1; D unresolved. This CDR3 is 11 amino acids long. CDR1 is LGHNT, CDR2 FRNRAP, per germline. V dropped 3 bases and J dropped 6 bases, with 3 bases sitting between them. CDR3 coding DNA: TGTGCTAGTGGTTTCGGCAATGAGCAGTTCTTC. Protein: CASGFGNEQFF.

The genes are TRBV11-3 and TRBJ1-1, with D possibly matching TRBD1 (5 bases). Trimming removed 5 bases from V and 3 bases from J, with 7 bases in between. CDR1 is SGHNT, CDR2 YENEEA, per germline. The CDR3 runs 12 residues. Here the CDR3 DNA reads TGTGCCAGCAGCGCGGGGCACACTGAAGCTTTCTTT. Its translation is CASSAGHTEAFF.

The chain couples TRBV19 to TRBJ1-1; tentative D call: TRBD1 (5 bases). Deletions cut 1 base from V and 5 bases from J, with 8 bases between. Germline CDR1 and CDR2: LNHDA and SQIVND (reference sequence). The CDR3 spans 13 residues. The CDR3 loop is CASSIAGRTEAFF. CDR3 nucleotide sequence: TGTGCCAGTAGTATAGCAGGGAGGACTGAAGCTTTCTTT.

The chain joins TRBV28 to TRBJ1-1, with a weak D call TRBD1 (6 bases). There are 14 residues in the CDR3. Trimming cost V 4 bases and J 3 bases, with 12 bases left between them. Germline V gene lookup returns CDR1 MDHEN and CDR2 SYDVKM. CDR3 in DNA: TGTGCCAGCAGTTCCACAGGGTTCGACACTGAAGCTTTCTTT. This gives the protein CASSSTGFDTEAFF.

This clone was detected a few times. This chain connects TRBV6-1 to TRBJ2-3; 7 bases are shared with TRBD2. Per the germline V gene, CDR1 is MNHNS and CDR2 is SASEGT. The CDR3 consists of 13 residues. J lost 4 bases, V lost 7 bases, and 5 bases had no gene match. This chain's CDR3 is CASNAGEADTQYF. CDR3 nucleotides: TGTGCCAGCAATGCGGGGGAAGCAGATACGCAGTATTTT.

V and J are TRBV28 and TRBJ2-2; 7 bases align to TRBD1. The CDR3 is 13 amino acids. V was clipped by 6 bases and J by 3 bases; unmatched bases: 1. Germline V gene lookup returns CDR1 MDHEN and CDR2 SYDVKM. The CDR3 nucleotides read TGTGCCAGCAGCCAGGGGGACACCGGGGAGCTGTTTTTT. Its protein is CASSQGDTGELFF.

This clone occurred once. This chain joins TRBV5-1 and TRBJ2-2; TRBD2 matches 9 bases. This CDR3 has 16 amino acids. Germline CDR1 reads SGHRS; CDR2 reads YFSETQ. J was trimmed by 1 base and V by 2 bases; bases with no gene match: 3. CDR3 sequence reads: CASSFLSGRNTGELFF. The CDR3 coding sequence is TGCGCCAGCAGCTTCCTTAGCGGGAGGAACACCGGGGAGCTGTTTTTT.

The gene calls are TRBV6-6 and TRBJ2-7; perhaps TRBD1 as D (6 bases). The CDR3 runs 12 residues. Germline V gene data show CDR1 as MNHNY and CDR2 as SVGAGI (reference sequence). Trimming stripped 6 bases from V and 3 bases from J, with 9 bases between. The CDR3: CASRRTDYEQYF. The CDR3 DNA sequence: TGTGCCAGCAGGAGGACAGACTACGAGCAGTACTTC.

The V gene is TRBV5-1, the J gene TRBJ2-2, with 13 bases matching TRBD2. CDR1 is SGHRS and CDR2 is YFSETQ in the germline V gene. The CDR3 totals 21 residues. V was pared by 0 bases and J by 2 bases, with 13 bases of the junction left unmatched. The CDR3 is CASSLATGLAGRPLNTGELFF. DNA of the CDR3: TGCGCCAGCAGCTTGGCCACGGGACTAGCGGGACGCCCGCTCAACACCGGGGAGCTGTTTTTT.

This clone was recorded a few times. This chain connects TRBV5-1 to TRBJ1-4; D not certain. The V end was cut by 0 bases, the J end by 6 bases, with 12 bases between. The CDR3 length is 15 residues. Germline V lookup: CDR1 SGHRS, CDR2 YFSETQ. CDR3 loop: CASSLAKRPDEKLFF. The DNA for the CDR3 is TGCGCCAGCAGCTTGGCCAAGCGCCCGGATGAAAAACTGTTTTTT.

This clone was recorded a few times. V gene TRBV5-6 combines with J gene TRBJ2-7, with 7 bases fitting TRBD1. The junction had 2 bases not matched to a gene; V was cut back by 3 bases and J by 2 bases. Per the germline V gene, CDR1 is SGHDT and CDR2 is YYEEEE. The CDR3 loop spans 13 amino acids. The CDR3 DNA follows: TGTGCCAGCAGCTGGGACAGAACCTACGAGCAGTACTTC. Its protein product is CASSWDRTYEQYF.

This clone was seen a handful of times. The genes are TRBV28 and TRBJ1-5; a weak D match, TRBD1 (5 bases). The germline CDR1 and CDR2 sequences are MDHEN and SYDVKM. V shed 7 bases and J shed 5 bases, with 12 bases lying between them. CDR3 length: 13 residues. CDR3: CASNGAFYQPQHF. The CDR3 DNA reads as TGTGCCAGCAATGGGGCTTTCTATCAGCCCCAGCATTTT.

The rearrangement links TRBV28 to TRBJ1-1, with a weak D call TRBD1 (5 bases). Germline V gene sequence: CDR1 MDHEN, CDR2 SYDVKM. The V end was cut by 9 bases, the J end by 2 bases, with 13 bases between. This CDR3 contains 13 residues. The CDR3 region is CASGGGSNTEAFF. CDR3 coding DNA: TGTGCCAGTGGGGGAGGGTCCAACACTGAAGCTTTCTTT.

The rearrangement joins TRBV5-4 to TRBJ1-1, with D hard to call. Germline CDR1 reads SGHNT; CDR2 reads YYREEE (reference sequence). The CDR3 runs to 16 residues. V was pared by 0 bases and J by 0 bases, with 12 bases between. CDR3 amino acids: CASSLGSGKLNTEAFF. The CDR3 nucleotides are TGTGCCAGCAGCTTGGGGTCGGGGAAACTGAACACTGAAGCTTTCTTT.

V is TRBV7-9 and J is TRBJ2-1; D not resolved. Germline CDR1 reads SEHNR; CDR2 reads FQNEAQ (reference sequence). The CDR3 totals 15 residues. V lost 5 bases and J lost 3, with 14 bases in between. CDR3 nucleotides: TGTGCCAGCAGCAGTGAGTTGGTTCTCTACAATGAGCAGTTCTTC. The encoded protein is CASSSELVLYNEQFF.

The CDR3 DNA sequence: TGTGCCAGCAGCACCGGACAGGGAGTTAGCAATCAGCCCCAGCATTTT. It encodes CASSTGQGVSNQPQHF. This chain joins TRBV5-8 and TRBJ1-5; 8 positions match TRBD1. With 4 bases clipped from V and 0 bases from J, the junction kept 6 bases outside the gene matches. Germline V lookup: CDR1 SGHTS, CDR2 YDEGEE. The CDR3 sequence is 16 residues long.

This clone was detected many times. CDR3 in amino acids: CASSERRSPYEQYF. The CDR3, as DNA: TGTGCCAGCAGTGAGCGGAGGTCCCCCTACGAGCAGTACTTC. The chain joins TRBV6-1 to TRBJ2-7, with D tentatively TRBD2 (5 bases). CDR1 is MNHNS and CDR2 is SASEGT in the germline V gene. V was pared by 3 bases and J by 2 bases, with 11 bases between. The CDR3 consists of 14 residues.